This entry lists 11 T cell receptor beta chains sequenced from one sample in a study of blood T cell repertoires in COVID-19. Generated by immunoSEQ multiplex PCR, the TCRdb table keeps only in-frame clones and is missing some. Of 130,000 or so clones in the sample, approximately 86% were seen once. Sample: peripheral blood. The receptor set was obtained from a woman aged 70-85 years with COVID-19, enrolled during active disease.

The CDR3 DNA sequence: TGTGCCAGCAGTTTGGTGCGGTCGGGGCAGCCCCAGCATTTT. Its translation is CASSLVRSGQPQHF. The rearrangement joins TRBV28 to TRBJ1-5; D not resolved. The CDR3 is made up of 14 amino acids. Germline CDR1 and CDR2: MDHEN and SYDVKM. V lost 3 bases to trimming and J lost 7 bases, with 13 bases between them.

The V and J genes are TRBV5-4 and TRBJ2-2; 13 bases are a match to TRBD2. Germline loops: CDR1 SGHNT, CDR2 YYREEE (reference sequence). CDR3 length equals 18 residues. V lost 4 bases, J lost 1 base, and 7 bases stayed unmatched. CDR3 in DNA: TGTGCCAGCAGCCACCCCACTAGCGGGGGGGGGAACACCGGGGAGCTGTTTTTT. It translates to CASSHPTSGGGNTGELFF.

The CDR3 region is CASSGFSTDTQYF. CDR3 in DNA: TGTGCCAGCTCGGGGTTTAGCACAGATACGCAGTATTTT. V usage is TRBV19 and J usage is TRBJ2-3; D perhaps matches TRBD2 (5 bases). The V gene's germline CDR1 is LNHDA and CDR2 SQIVND (reference sequence). The CDR3 contains 13 residues. V gave up 9 bases and J gave up 0 bases, with 10 bases separating them.

Only one count was recorded for this clone. Here the CDR3 reads CASSQGIPGTNYGYTF. CDR3 sequence (DNA): TGTGCCAGCAGCCAAGGGATACCGGGAACCAACTATGGCTACACCTTC. This chain links TRBV3-1 (or the pseudogene TRBV3-2) with TRBJ1-2; D not resolved. This CDR3 contains 16 residues. V was shortened by 1 base and J by 2 bases, with 14 bases between the two germline ends. Germline CDR1 reads LGHDT; CDR2 reads YNNKEL (reference sequence).

This chain connects TRBV7-2 to TRBJ1-3; 9 bases are shared with TRBD1. The ends lost 3 bases at V and 7 bases at J; junction bases unmatched: 1. CDR3 length: 13 residues. Germline V lookup: CDR1 SGHTA, CDR2 FQGNSA. For the CDR3, the DNA is TGTGCCAGCAGCTTTGGACAGGGGAACACCATATATTTT. This sequence encodes CASSFGQGNTIYF.

In nucleotides, the CDR3 is TGTGCCAGCAGTTCCAGGGGGGTCGTTACTCCCTATGGCTACACCTTC. The encoded protein is CASSSRGVVTPYGYTF. The J gene is TRBJ1-2, the V gene TRBV11-2; 7 bases map to TRBD1. There are 16 residues in the CDR3. V dropped 6 bases and J dropped 4; count of bases not matched to a gene: 14. Germline V gene data show CDR1 as SGHAT and CDR2 as FQNNGV. Combining the CDR3 with reference TRBV11-2 and TRBJ1-2 gives the whole variable domain EAGVAQSPRYKIIEKRQSVAFWCNPISGHATLYWYQQILGQGPKLLIQFQNNGVVDDSQLPKDRFSAERLKGVDSTLKIQPAKLEDSAVYLCASSSRGVVTPYGYTFGSGTRLTVV.

This chain links TRBV2 with TRBJ1-5; D is undetermined. The V and J ends lost 8 bases and 2 bases respectively, with 16 bases between them. Germline V gives CDR1 SNHLY, CDR2 FYNNEI. The CDR3 length is 15 residues. The CDR3 region is CASAFALSGNQPQHF. DNA of the CDR3: TGTGCCAGCGCGTTTGCCTTAAGTGGCAATCAGCCCCAGCATTTT. Full variable domain (outside the CDR3, taken from reference TRBV2 and TRBJ1-5): EPEVTQTPSHQVTQMGQEVILRCVPISNHLYFYWYRQILGQKVEFLVSFYNNEISEKSEIFDDQFSVERPDGSNFTLKIRSTKLEDSAMYFCASAFALSGNQPQHFGDGTRLSIL.

The J gene is TRBJ2-4, the V gene TRBV15; possibly TRBD2 for D (7 bases). The CDR3 spans 15 residues. V was cut by 5 bases and J by 4 bases, with 15 bases left in between. Germline V gene sequence: CDR1 LNHNV, CDR2 YYDKDF (reference sequence). The CDR3 DNA reads TGTGCCACCAGCGGGTGGGGGGGCACTAAAAACATTCAGTACTTC. Protein sequence: CATSGWGGTKNIQYF.

The J gene is TRBJ1-6, the V gene TRBV9; 9 bases are shared with TRBD1. Germline V gene sequence: CDR1 SGDLS, CDR2 YYNGEE. The CDR3 totals 16 residues. Germline trimming cut 4 bases from V and 6 bases from J; bases unmatched to any gene: 8. The CDR3 DNA reads as TGTGCCAGCAGCTCGACGACAGGGGGTGTTAATTCACCCCTCCACTTT. As protein: CASSSTTGGVNSPLHF.

The chain has TRBV30 and TRBJ2-3, with 7 bases fitting TRBD2. The germline V gene encodes CDR1 GTSNPN and CDR2 SVGIG (reference sequence). The CDR3 extends over 14 amino acids. Trimming took 7 bases from V and 6 from J; bases not matched to a gene: 13. Here the CDR3 reads CALSSRREGDTQYF. The CDR3 nucleotides are TGTGCCTTATCCTCCCGCAGGGAGGGGGATACGCAGTATTTT. Variable domain in full (rest from reference TRBV30 and TRBJ2-3): SQTIHQWPATLVQPVGSPLSLECTVEGTSNPNLYWYRQAAGRGLQLLFYSVGIGQISSEVPQNLSASRPQDRQFILSSKKLLLSDSGFYLCALSSRREGDTQYFGPGTRLTVL.

The J gene is TRBJ1-3, the V gene TRBV6-6; D perhaps matches TRBD1 (5 bases). The CDR3 sequence is 14 residues long. Germline assignment: CDR1 MNHNY and CDR2 SVGAGI (reference sequence). V was pared by 6 bases and J by 8 bases, with 17 bases between. The CDR3 loop is CASSDRMKGYTIYF. For the CDR3, the DNA is TGTGCCAGCAGCGACCGCATGAAGGGGTACACCATATATTTT.